The present T cell receptor (beta chain) was sequenced within a study of Ad26.COV2.S vaccination and SARS-CoV-2 variants. As for the study in general: Into the muscle, Ad26.COV2.S was dosed once or twice, 56 days apart. Study results and caveats: Substantial post-vaccination breadth of spike-specific CD8+ and CD4+ T cell responses was reported. Recipients of vaccine and of placebo showed similar breadth of their non-spike TCR repertoires.

CDR3 length equals 14 residues. The V and J ends lost 6 bases and 0 bases, in that order; junction bases with no gene match: 5. Germline CDR1 reads SQVTM; CDR2 reads ANQGSEA. Profiling relied on immunoSEQ multiplex PCR, and the TCRdb table lists in-frame clones only, not all of them. The sample records around 450,000 clones, roughly nine tenths being singletons. Stated treatment: 15 to 20 received Ad26.COV2.S at low or high dose, single or two shots; about 5 received placebo; per-sample allocation not given. Day 63 after the first injection of vaccine or placebo was the sampling time. An Ad26 vector expressing Wuhan-strain SARS-CoV-2 spike served as the vaccine. This clone was found a few times. Its antigen is not identified.

The TCR sequence derives from a person between 18 and 65 years old who received the Ad26.COV2.S COVID-19 vaccine or a placebo. This sequence joins TRBV29-1 and TRBJ2-3; 8 bases map to TRBD1. The specimen was peripheral blood, collected in a trial of Ad26.COV2.S vaccine versus placebo. The CDR3 loop is CSVNPGGSTDTQYF. In nucleotides, the CDR3 is TGCAGCGTCAATCCAGGGGGCAGCACAGATACGCAGTATTTT.